The 5 T cell receptor beta chains presented below share a single source sample, sequenced in a study of cytomegalovirus exposure and HLA in healthy donors (dated by TCRdb to 2017 to 2019). Preparation of the library involved the immunoSEQ multiplex PCR assay. A mixture of 60 forward primers for TCR Vbeta segments and 13 reverse primers for TCR Jbeta segments was used in the multiplex PCR. The table was pulled from immuneACCESS by TCRdb, which kept in-frame rearrangements only. Such tables lose some clones; where checked, under half of the loss comes from unresolved V genes, and the rest has no known cause. The sample profile shows over 120,000 clones; 70% to 85% of them were found once. The ten most abundant clones make up roughly 9.7% of the sample. Sequences were obtained from PBMCs. The receptors were gathered from a woman aged 55-70 years in good health and CMV-seropositive.

This chain uses TRBV6-5 with TRBJ2-4, with TRBD1 matching 10 bases. The ends lost 0 bases at V and 8 bases at J; junction bases unmatched: 4. Germline V gives CDR1 MNHEY, CDR2 SVGAGI. There are 15 residues in the CDR3. The CDR3: CASSYSGTGEDIQYF. The CDR3, as DNA: TGTGCCAGCAGTTACTCCGGGACAGGGGAGGACATTCAGTACTTC.

This sequence joins TRBV7-2 and TRBJ2-2; weak D call: TRBD1 (6 bases). Germline V gene lookup returns CDR1 SGHTA and CDR2 FQGNSA. Trimming stripped 1 base from V and 6 bases from J, with 9 bases between. The length of the CDR3 is 14 residues. The CDR3 sequence: CASSLVTGPGELFF. The CDR3, as DNA: TGTGCCAGCAGCTTAGTAACAGGGCCCGGGGAGCTGTTTTTT.

This chain uses TRBV5-1 with TRBJ2-7; TRBD2 agrees at 7 bases. The length of the CDR3 is 12 residues. From germline, CDR1 is SGHRS and CDR2 YFSETQ. Trimming cost V 4 bases and J 5 bases; bases outside gene matches: 3. DNA of the CDR3: TGCGCCAGCAGCACCGCGGGAGACGAGCAGTACTTC. It codes for CASSTAGDEQYF.

The V gene is TRBV19, the J gene TRBJ2-2; a weak D match, TRBD1 (6 bases). The CDR3 length is 11 residues. Germline values: CDR1 LNHDA, CDR2 SQIVND (reference sequence). The ends were cut back, 7 bases at V and 14 bases at J, with 14 bases in the middle. The CDR3 spells CASTTRGQLFF. CDR3 sequence (DNA): TGTGCCAGTACCACACGGGGACAACTGTTTTTT. The full variable domain, with the rest looked up from reference TRBV19 and TRBJ2-2, is DGGITQSPKYLFRKEGQNVTLSCEQNLNHDAMYWYRQDPGQGLRLIYYSQIVNDFQKGDIAEGYSVSREKKESFPLTVTSAQKNPTAFYLCASTTRGQLFFGEGSRLTVL.

The genes are TRBV7-2 and TRBJ2-3; D not resolved. CDR3 length equals 14 residues. Germline-derived CDR1 and CDR2 are SGHTA and FQGNSA. Trimming pared 1 base from V and 4 bases from J, leaving 9 bases between. The CDR3 spells CASSLVVVPDTQYF. The CDR3 region has the DNA TGTGCCAGCAGCTTAGTGGTAGTCCCAGATACGCAGTATTTT.